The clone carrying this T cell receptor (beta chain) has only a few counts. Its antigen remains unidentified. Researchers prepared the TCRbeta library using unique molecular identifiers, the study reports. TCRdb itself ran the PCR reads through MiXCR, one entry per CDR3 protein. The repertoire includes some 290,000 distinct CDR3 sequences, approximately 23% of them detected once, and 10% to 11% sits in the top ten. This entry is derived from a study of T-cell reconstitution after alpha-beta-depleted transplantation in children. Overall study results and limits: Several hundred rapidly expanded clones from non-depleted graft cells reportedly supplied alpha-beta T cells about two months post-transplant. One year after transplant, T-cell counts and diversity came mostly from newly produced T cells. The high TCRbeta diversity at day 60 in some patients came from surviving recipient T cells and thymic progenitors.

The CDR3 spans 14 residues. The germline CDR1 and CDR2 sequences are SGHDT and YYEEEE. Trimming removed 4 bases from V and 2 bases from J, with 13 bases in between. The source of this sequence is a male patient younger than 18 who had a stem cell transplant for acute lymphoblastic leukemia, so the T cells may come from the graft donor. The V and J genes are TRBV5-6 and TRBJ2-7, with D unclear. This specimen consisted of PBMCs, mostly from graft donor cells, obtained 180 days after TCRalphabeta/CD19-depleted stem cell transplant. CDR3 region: CASSEGALPYEQYF. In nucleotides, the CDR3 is TGTGCCAGCAGCGAAGGAGCTCTTCCCTACGAGCAGTACTTC. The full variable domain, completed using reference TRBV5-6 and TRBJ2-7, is DAGVTQSPTHLIKTRGQQVTLRCSPKSGHDTVSWYQQALGQGPQFIFQYYEEEERQRGNFPDRFSGHQFPNYSSELNVNALLLGDSALYLCASSEGALPYEQYFGPGTRLTVT.